Shown below are 22 T cell receptor beta chains from a single sample sequenced in a study of CXCR3-negative and CXCR3-positive naive CD8 T cells (dated by TCRdb to 2018 to 2020). Instrument used: NextSeq 550. The Human TCR Profiling Kit (MiLaboratory) was used to prepare UMI-labeled 5' RACE TRB cDNA libraries. Reads reprocessed by TCRdb are summarized as one entry per CDR3 protein sequence, and DNA is absent. The sample table includes tens of thousands of distinct CDR3 sequences. The ten largest clones take up roughly 1.1% of the sample. Source material: naive CXCR3- CD8+ T cells from blood. The cell subset or site label for this specimen denotes: CD45RO-CCR7+CD27+CD95- naive CD8+ T cells lacking CXCR3 (TNR3-). These receptors were taken from a human donor in good health. Some clones in this sample may be carry-over from other donors' samples.

This sequence joins TRBV29-1 and TRBJ2-1; TCRdb reports TRBD2, a call that lacks DNA to check it against. This CDR3 has 18 residues. The germline V gene encodes CDR1 SQVTM and CDR2 ANQGSEA. CDR3 amino acids: CSVSGLAGGPAYYNEQFF.

This CDR3 is CSALGQENTEAFF. The gene calls are TRBV20-1 and TRBJ1-1; TCRdb's D gene call, TRBD1, goes unchecked for lack of DNA. Germline assignment: CDR1 DFQATT and CDR2 SNEGSKA (reference sequence). The CDR3 loop spans 13 amino acids.

The chain couples TRBV20-1 to TRBJ1-4; TCRdb reports TRBD1, a call that lacks DNA to check it against. CDR1 and CDR2 (germline): DFQATT, SNEGSKA (reference sequence). The CDR3 has 16 amino acids. The CDR3 reads CSAPLIQPATNEKLFF.

The chain couples TRBV29-1 to TRBJ2-3. The CDR3 consists of 12 residues. CDR1 and CDR2 from the germline V gene are SQVTM and ANQGSEA. CDR3: CSVRSYSDTQYF.

The rearrangement joins TRBV12-3 or TRBV12-4 to TRBJ1-2. The length of the CDR3 is 13 residues. The CDR3 reads CASSPTKTYGYTF.

This chain uses TRBV4-3 with TRBJ2-7; with no DNA, the TCRdb D assignment of TRBD1 cannot be verified. Germline V gives CDR1 LGHNA, CDR2 YSLEER. The CDR3 length is 16 residues. The CDR3 loop reads CASSQDFRAGNYEQYF.

The genes are TRBV9 and TRBJ2-7; no DNA is available, so the TRBD1 call from TCRdb remains unchecked. Germline V gives CDR1 SGDLS, CDR2 YYNGEE. The CDR3 is 15 amino acids. The chain's CDR3 is CASSEGGGSSYEQYF.

The CDR3 spells CATSSSYNEQFF. The J gene is TRBJ2-1, the V gene TRBV15. The CDR3 length is 12 residues. The germline V gene has CDR1 LNHNV and CDR2 YYDKDF (reference sequence).

The chain joins TRBV3-2 to TRBJ2-7; the TRBD1 assignment by TCRdb is unverifiable without DNA. TRBV3-2 is a recognized pseudogene. CDR3 size: 15 residues. The CDR3 loop is CASSQDPDRFYEQYF.

CDR3 protein: CATRGSGADTQYF. The chain joins TRBV24-1 to TRBJ2-3; TCRdb picks TRBD2, but there is no DNA to check that call. This CDR3 comprises 13 residues. CDR1 is KGHDR and CDR2 is SFDVKD in the germline V gene.

The J gene is TRBJ2-7, the V gene TRBV29-1; TCRdb picks TRBD1, but there is no DNA to check that call. Germline assignment: CDR1 SQVTM and CDR2 ANQGSEA. The CDR3 spans 13 residues. CDR3 region: CSVALTGSHEQYF.

This chain connects TRBV7-8 to TRBJ2-5; TCRdb selects TRBD2, and the lack of DNA leaves this call unchecked. CDR1 SGHVS and CDR2 FQNEAQ come from the germline V gene. This CDR3 region has 16 residues. CDR3 sequence: CASSVTSGGALETQYF.

The chain couples TRBV29-1 to TRBJ2-3; the TRBD1 assignment by TCRdb is unverifiable without DNA. Germline CDR1 reads SQVTM; CDR2 reads ANQGSEA. CDR3 length: 15 amino acids. CDR3 residues: CSVELGQRHTDTQYF.

The genes are TRBV27 and TRBJ1-2; TCRdb calls TRBD1, which cannot be checked without DNA. The CDR3 loop spans 13 amino acids. Germline V gene lookup returns CDR1 MNHEY and CDR2 SMNVEV (reference sequence). CDR3 protein: CASKPGTNYGYTF.

The rearrangement links TRBV6-2 or TRBV6-3 to TRBJ2-3; the D call from TCRdb, TRBD1, cannot be confirmed without DNA. The CDR3 has 16 amino acids. Germline-derived CDR1 and CDR2 are MNHEY and SVGEGT. The CDR3 sequence: CASSYSTGASTDTQYF.

The chain couples TRBV4-1 to TRBJ1-4. Germline V CDR1 and CDR2: MGHRA, YSYEKL. The CDR3 is 16 residues long. The CDR3 sequence: CASSQGVLPTNEKLFF.

The rearrangement joins TRBV9 to TRBJ2-7. From germline, CDR1 is SGDLS and CDR2 YYNGEE. This CDR3 is 13 amino acids long. The chain's CDR3 is CASSVAAGYEQYF.

This rearrangement joins TRBV29-1 to TRBJ2-5; no DNA is available, so the TRBD1 call from TCRdb remains unchecked. Germline lookup yields CDR1 SQVTM and CDR2 ANQGSEA. This CDR3 spans 15 amino acids. This chain's CDR3 is CSVEVGRGVQETQYF.

The chain links TRBV7-6 to TRBJ2-2; TCRdb gives TRBD1 as the D gene, but with no DNA this cannot be confirmed. The CDR3 is 15 amino acids. Germline CDR1 and CDR2: SGHVS and FNYEAQ. Here the CDR3 reads CASSPRTGNTGELFF.

J is TRBJ2-7 and V is TRBV19; there is no DNA to check the TCRdb D call of TRBD1. This CDR3 is built from 16 residues. Germline CDR1 LNHDA, CDR2 SQIVND (reference sequence). CDR3 protein: CASSISLRGLSYEQYF. Full variable domain (missing parts from reference TRBV19 and TRBJ2-7): DGGITQSPKYLFRKEGQNVTLSCEQNLNHDAMYWYRQDPGQGLRLIYYSQIVNDFQKGDIAEGYSVSREKKESFPLTVTSAQKNPTAFYLCASSISLRGLSYEQYFGPGTRLTVT.

The CDR3 protein is CASSFFGTYNEQFF. The chain employs TRBV28 and TRBJ2-1; TCRdb proposes TRBD1, but this gene call is untestable without DNA. Germline lookup yields CDR1 MDHEN and CDR2 SYDVKM. The CDR3 runs to 14 residues.

This chain uses TRBV29-1 with TRBJ2-5; the D call of TRBD1 rests on TCRdb alone, since no DNA is present to check it. The CDR3 is 14 residues long. The germline V gene encodes CDR1 SQVTM and CDR2 ANQGSEA. The CDR3 here is CSVDRTGGRETQYF.